The rows below give T cell receptor beta chains drawn from one sample of a study of cytomegalovirus exposure and HLA in healthy donors. The protocol was immunoSEQ multiplex PCR, while the TCRdb copy is restricted to in-frame clones and leaves out a portion. The table has more than 100,000 clones, about 74% seen once. Sequenced: PBMCs. The receptors originated from a woman in her forties or fifties in good health and CMV-seropositive. The CDR3 runs from the conserved cysteine through the conserved F or W. Each record gives: J gene, V gene, CDR3 protein.

>TRBJ2-1|TRBV4-2
CASSQEGSGGQWEQFF
>TRBJ1-1|TRBV6-1
CSSSRDSLPDTEAFF
>TRBJ2-2|TRBV5-6
CASSWGQGVSGELFF
>TRBJ2-5|TRBV19
CASSSTGTYEETQYF
>TRBJ2-7|TRBV12-5
CASGQSPGLASDEQYF
>TRBJ2-7|TRBV18
CASSPVPGTYEQYF
>TRBJ1-3|TRBV25-1
CASSAGTGTSGNTIYF
>TRBJ2-2|TRBV11-3
CASSKGALGELFF
>TRBJ1-2|TRBV6-5
CASSPGRGVNYGYPF
>TRBJ1-6|TRBV7-9
CSSSLGTSRPLHF
>TRBJ2-4|TRBV5-6
CASSAGTGGVRNIQYF
>TRBJ1-3|TRBV5-4
CASSSPGQGDTIYF
>TRBJ2-7|TRBV29-1
CRVEVGSSRSYEQYF
>TRBJ1-1|TRBV30
CAWRRGSGGAEAFF
>TRBJ2-3|TRBV5-8
CASSLGTGNTDTQYF
>TRBJ2-5|TRBV21-1
CASSPRKRTSGPPRETQYF